These T cell receptor beta chains were read from a single sample in a study of identifying expanded T cells in peripheral blood. TCRdb's table, derived via immunoSEQ multiplex PCR, lists solely in-frame clones and lacks some. Of over 100,000 clones listed, around 88% are singletons. Sequences were obtained from blood. All receptors derive from a person aged 18 to 75 in good health. Both conserved end residues are part of each CDR3. D genes are given only for firm matches. Rows may omit the clone size; those that give it use once, few, many or a size class.

-	TRBV7-8	-	TRBJ2-6	TGTGCCAGCAGCCAGGCTCAACGGGTCTCTGGGGCCAACGTCCTGACTTTC	CASSQAQRVSGANVLTF
-	TRBV30	-	TRBJ1-1	TGTGCCTGGACTCGGACAGTTTCGAACACTGAAGCTTTCTTT	CAWTRTVSNTEAFF
-	TRBV19	TRBD2	TRBJ2-1	TGTGCCAGTAGTATTGCGGGACAAGCAGCGGGAGTTTCATCCTACAATGAGCAGTTCTTC	CASSIAGQAAGVSSYNEQFF
-	TRBV5-4	-	TRBJ2-3	TGTGCCAGCAGCCCCCCCGGCGGGGCGGGAACGCAGTATTTT	CASSPPGGAGTQYF
-	TRBV19	TRBD1	TRBJ2-6	TGTGCCAGTAGGGGTGACAGGGAGAGAGCTGGGGCCAACGTCCTGACTTTC	CASRGDRERAGANVLTF
-	TRBV5-1	-	TRBJ1-5	TGCGCCAGCAGCTTGGCGGGTTTTGGGCAGCCCCAGCATTTT	CASSLAGFGQPQHF
-	TRBV5-5	TRBD2	TRBJ2-7	TGTGCCAGCACCCAGACCCGCGGGAGCTACGAGCAGTACTTC	CASTQTRGSYEQYF
-	TRBV28	TRBD1	TRBJ1-4	TGTGCCAGCAGTTTAGAGGGGGCTACTAATGAAAAACTGTTTTTT	CASSLEGATNEKLFF
-	TRBV28	-	TRBJ1-4	TGTGCCAGCACCACACAGCAACCAACTAATGAAAAACTGTTTTTT	CASTTQQPTNEKLFF
-	TRBV5-4	-	TRBJ1-2	TGTGCCAGCAGCTTTGGCGGGGGGGGCGCCGATCTCTATGGCTACACCTTC	CASSFGGGGADLYGYTF
-	TRBV28	-	TRBJ2-7	TGTGCCAGCAGTCAGATACAGGATCACGAGCAGTACTTC	CASSQIQDHEQYF
-	TRBV29-1	-	TRBJ2-2	TGCAGCGTTGAAGAACTACCCGGGGAGCTGTTTTTT	CSVEELPGELFF
-	TRBV11-2	TRBD1	TRBJ2-7	TGTGCCACGGGGAGACAGGGGCTTGAGCAGTACTTC	CATGRQGLEQYF
once	TRBV19	TRBD1	TRBJ1-2	TGTGCCAGTAGGGAGGGACAGGTCCTTTACGGCTACACCTTC	CASREGQVLYGYTF
-	TRBV18	-	TRBJ2-2	TGTGCCAGCTCACCACCTTCCGGGGAGCTGTTTTTT	CASSPPSGELFF
-	TRBV5-1	TRBD1	TRBJ2-1	TGCGCCAGCAGCTTAAAAGACAGGGTGGATGAGCAGTTCTTC	CASSLKDRVDEQFF
-	TRBV29-1	TRBD1	TRBJ2-7	TGCAGCGTGAGGGACAGGGACGGCTACGAGCAGTACTTC	CSVRDRDGYEQYF
-	TRBV11-2	-	TRBJ1-4	TGTGCCAGCAGCTTTGGTCCTGACAGGCCAGCGAGAAATGAAAAACTGTTTTTT	CASSFGPDRPARNEKLFF